This T cell receptor (beta chain) was documented in a study of beta chain features in type 1 diabetes. Study context: Healthy donors and patients showed comparable age, gender and cell yields. The study, taken as a whole, reports: For type 1 diabetes patients, VDJ junctions showed fewer insertions and more deletions. In all four CD4+ subsets, TCRB CDR3 length was significantly, moderately reduced in type 1 diabetes. Naive, central memory and regulatory TCRB repertoires appeared more similar among patients than healthy donors.

In its sample, this clone was seen a few times. The antigen remains unidentified. On average, the one heparinised blood draw given by each donor was roughly 100 mL. Expressed TCRB transcripts were sequenced after all isolated RNA was converted to cDNA. The table came from immunoSEQ multiplex PCR; TCRdb's copy has only in-frame clones and leaves some out. The data show about 140,000 clones, approximately 13% seen once. CDR1 and CDR2 (germline): MNHEY, SMNVEV (reference sequence). The ends were cut back, 3 bases at V and 0 bases at J, with 15 bases in the middle. This CDR3 spans 17 amino acids. Specimen: central memory CD4+ T cells from blood. V and J are TRBV27 and TRBJ1-5; a weak D match, TRBD1 (5 bases). This sequence was found in a man aged 18 to 30 with type 1 diabetes. The CDR3 loop reads CASSLRGPHSSNQPQHF. The CDR3 bases are TGTGCCAGCAGTTTGCGGGGCCCCCACAGTAGCAATCAGCCCCAGCATTTT.